This TCR beta chain comes out of a study of human versus mouse CDR3 diversity and MHC coevolution. The study, taken as a whole, reports: Human CDR3s averaged more deletions and insertions than mouse CDR3s. Clonal inequality was lowest in two of the three human donors.

This table comes from immunoSEQ multiplex PCR, and its TCRdb copy is limited to in-frame clones, with some not included. The data show roughly 80,000 clones, 80% to 95% seen once. About this clone itself: Its antigen is not identified.

Germline CDR1 and CDR2: SGDLS and YYNGEE. This CDR3 contains 16 residues. V lost 4 bases, J lost 4 bases, and 20 bases lay in between. This chain joins TRBV9 and TRBJ1-2; tentative D call: TRBD1 (5 bases). This TCR was recovered from a person aged 25 to 69 in good health. Sample: naive CD4+ T cells from blood. Subset described: CD45RO-negative CD62L-positive naive CD4 T cells. DNA of the CDR3: TGTGCCAGCAGCCAACCACTCGCGGGGGGATTCTATGGCTACACCTTC. This codes for CASSQPLAGGFYGYTF.